This TCR beta chain derives from a study of neurological immune-mediated disorders. This CDR3 has 13 amino acids. V lost 7 bases, J lost 4 bases, and 13 bases lay in between. Germline V lookup: CDR1 SQVTM, CDR2 ANQGSEA. TCRdb analysed the 5' RACE reads with MiXCR anew, one entry per CDR3 protein. This table has around 71,000 distinct CDR3 sequences, roughly an eighth appearing once. Time point of the sample: longitudinal time-point 1 (baseline). This clonotype was observed many times. The chain employs TRBV29-1 and TRBJ2-2; a weak D match, TRBD1 (5 bases). This receptor was identified in a female donor with HTLV-1-associated myelopathy (HAM/TSP). Sequencing was carried out using PBMCs. CDR3 nucleotide sequence: TGCAGCGGCGAAGGGGTTGGCACCGGGGAGCTGTTTTTT. This translates into CSGEGVGTGELFF.